This entry describes one TCR beta chain. Trimming cost V 3 bases and J 0 bases; bases outside gene matches: 6. Germline values: CDR1 SGHDT, CDR2 YYEEEE. This CDR3 is built from 17 residues. Treatment in this sample: oral pan-JAK inhibitor, 5-10 mg twice daily. This sample is drawn from a study of CD8+ T cells in alopecia areata. Study details: Among treated patients, severity was scored by affected scalp area percentage.

Reverse transcribed after extraction, RNA yielded cDNA as the sequencing template. TCRdb keeps only in-frame clones here, not all; method: immunoSEQ multiplex PCR. The sample shows about 300,000 clones, about three fifths of them seen only once. The TCR originated in a human donor with alopecia areata. Here the sequenced sample was CD4+ T cells sorted from blood, taken at week 24, from a patient treated with tofacitinib. The J gene is TRBJ2-2, the V gene TRBV5-6, with 9 bases that match TRBD2. The CDR3 loop is CASSWRSSGTNTGELFF. CDR3 bases: TGTGCCAGCAGCTGGAGATCTAGCGGGACGAACACCGGGGAGCTGTTTTTT. The full variable domain, in which reference TRBV5-6 and TRBJ2-2 provide the parts outside the CDR3, is DAGVTQSPTHLIKTRGQQVTLRCSPKSGHDTVSWYQQALGQGPQFIFQYYEEEERQRGNFPDRFSGHQFPNYSSELNVNALLLGDSALYLCASSWRSSGTNTGELFFGEGSRLTVL.